Included here is one TCR beta chain sequence, with context. Clones were sequenced by immunoSEQ multiplex PCR, and TCRdb holds only the in-frame ones, with some missing. The sample holds roughly 76,000 clones, over 90% seen once. This record belongs to a study of technical replicates of blood from several donors. Deletions cut 8 bases from V and 3 bases from J, with 14 bases between. This CDR3 comprises 13 residues. Germline V gene sequence: CDR1 SNHLY, CDR2 FYNNEI. Sequencing was performed on T cells isolated from PBMCs. The chain employs TRBV2 and TRBJ2-7; unclear D gene. The sequence was obtained from a human donor in good health. DNA for the CDR3: TGTGCCAGCCTAAGCGTCTGGATCTACGAGCAGTACTTC. It specifies CASLSVWIYEQYF. The full variable domain, rest sourced from reference TRBV2 and TRBJ2-7, is EPEVTQTPSHQVTQMGQEVILRCVPISNHLYFYWYRQILGQKVEFLVSFYNNEISEKSEIFDDQFSVERPDGSNFTLKIRSTKLEDSAMYFCASLSVWIYEQYFGPGTRLTVT.